This TCR beta chain derives from a study of blood T cells in healthy people across ages. Notes on the study in general: Strongly correlated with naive T cell percentage was TCR beta diversity. Age brought a roughly linear fall in TCR beta diversity measured per million T cells.

The second PCR ran about 6 to 12 cycles with a sample-barcoded 5' primer and J-beta primers. Each TCR beta cDNA got a 12-nucleotide random molecular identifier. TCRdb re-called the 5' RACE reads with MiXCR, one entry per CDR3 protein. The data contain roughly 1.5 million distinct CDR3 sequences, less than 45% of them singletons. A note on this clonotype: Antigen unknown.

Germline CDR1 and CDR2: MNHEY and SMNVEV (reference sequence). The CDR3 runs to 13 residues. The J gene is TRBJ2-7, the V gene TRBV27, with 7 bases aligning to TRBD1. The J call is uncertain, as TRBJ2-4 better fits the DNA end. The TCR sequence derives from a woman younger than 35 in good health. Sequenced sample: blood. The CDR3 coding sequence is TGTGCCAGCAGTGACAGGGCTGTTGACATTCAGTACTTC. It yields the protein CASSDRAVDIQYF.